Listed here are 29 T cell receptor beta chains from one sample, sequenced in a study of Ad26.COV2.S vaccination and SARS-CoV-2 variants. Treatment specified: 15 to 20 received Ad26.COV2.S at low or high dose, single or two shots; several received placebo; per-sample allocation not given. On day 63 after the first injection, vaccine and placebo recipients gave samples. TCRdb's copy holds only in-frame clones and misses some; the assay was immunoSEQ multiplex PCR. Of about 420,000 clones listed, approximately 88% are singletons. The sample consisted of peripheral blood, taken in a trial of Ad26.COV2.S vaccine versus placebo. Receptor source: a person between 18 and 60 years old who received the Ad26.COV2.S COVID-19 vaccine or a placebo.

V is TRBV2 and J is TRBJ1-1, with D hard to call. The germline V gene encodes CDR1 SNHLY and CDR2 FYNNEI. The CDR3 runs 18 residues. V was trimmed by 1 base and J by 3 bases, leaving 21 bases between them. The CDR3 loop reads CASSEGGGGSVYDTEAFF. CDR3 nucleotides: TGTGCCAGCAGTGAAGGGGGAGGAGGCAGCGTATATGACACTGAAGCTTTCTTT.

This clone was recorded a few times. The chain employs TRBV4-1 and TRBJ2-1, with 10 bases matching TRBD2. Germline V CDR1 and CDR2: MGHRA, YSYEKL. The V and J ends lost 0 bases and 15 bases, in that order; junction bases with no gene match: 11. The CDR3 is 15 residues long. The CDR3 sequence: CASSQDVLAGVPRFF. The CDR3 DNA follows: TGCGCCAGCAGCCAAGATGTCCTAGCGGGGGTCCCCCGGTTCTTC.

The J gene is TRBJ1-2, the V gene TRBV7-9; possible D gene TRBD1, 5 bases. The germline V gene has CDR1 SEHNR and CDR2 FQNEAQ (reference sequence). V was clipped by 4 bases and J by 1 base, with 16 bases between them. The length of the CDR3 is 16 residues. CDR3 sequence reads: CASSSTARVLNYGYTF. The CDR3 DNA sequence: TGTGCCAGCAGCTCGACAGCCAGAGTCCTTAACTATGGCTACACCTTC.

The chain recombines TRBV19 with TRBJ2-2, with D possibly being TRBD1 (5 bases). Germline CDR1 LNHDA, CDR2 SQIVND (reference sequence). The CDR3 has 13 amino acids. V was cut by 7 bases and J by 5 bases, with 11 bases left in between. Here the CDR3 reads CASKGRATGELFF. CDR3 bases: TGTGCCAGTAAAGGCAGGGCTACCGGGGAGCTGTTTTTT.

The chain joins TRBV11-3 to TRBJ2-3; tentative D call: TRBD2 (6 bases). Germline CDR1 is SGHNT and CDR2 is YENEEA. This CDR3 is built from 16 residues. The V end lost 2 bases, the J end lost 4 bases, and 16 bases lay between the germline ends. The DNA for the CDR3 is TGTGCCAGCAGCTTATATGGGGGTGGCGGGGCAGATACGCAGTATTTT. It translates to CASSLYGGGGADTQYF.

This clone was counted only a few times. The chain combines TRBV6-2 or TRBV6-3 with TRBJ1-5; D is uncertain. The germline gives CDR1 MNHEY, CDR2 SVGEGT. The CDR3 extends over 14 amino acids. Trimming took off 4 bases at V and 0 bases at J, with 7 bases between the two ends. In nucleotides, the CDR3 is TGTGCCAGCAGTTTGGAGACTAGCAATCAGCCCCAGCATTTT. This encodes CASSLETSNQPQHF.

The V and J genes are TRBV10-1 and TRBJ2-7; D not resolved. Germline V CDR1 and CDR2: WNHNN, SYGVQD (reference sequence). The V end was cut by 6 bases, the J end by 4 bases, with 19 bases between. The CDR3 sequence is 15 residues long. DNA of the CDR3: TGCGCCAGCAGAGATGAATATCCCCGATTATACGAGCAGTACTTC. This gives the protein CASRDEYPRLYEQYF.

This clone was observed a single time. This chain links TRBV6-5 with TRBJ1-4; D perhaps matches TRBD1 (6 bases). Trimming left V 0 bases short and J 10 bases short, with 12 bases between. Germline V gives CDR1 MNHEY, CDR2 SVGAGI. The CDR3 has 14 amino acids. The CDR3 region is CASSYSIKGGKLFF. The CDR3 bases are TGTGCCAGCAGTTACTCTATTAAGGGGGGAAAACTGTTTTTT.

Regarding this clone: Other nucleotide sequences from this sample produce the same CDR3. This rearrangement joins TRBV19 to TRBJ1-1; tentative D call: TRBD1 (5 bases). This CDR3 has 14 residues. CDR1 is LNHDA, CDR2 SQIVND, per germline (reference sequence). V lost 6 bases and J lost 5, with 16 bases in between. Here the CDR3 DNA reads TGTGCCAGTAGCCCTGGGACCGGGGGGACTGAAGCTTTCTTT. Its protein is CASSPGTGGTEAFF.

The rearrangement joins TRBV5-1 to TRBJ1-2; 7 nucleotides agree with TRBD1. Germline V gives CDR1 SGHRS, CDR2 YFSETQ. This CDR3 has 13 residues. V shed 8 bases and J 8 bases; nucleotides not matched to a gene: 12. This CDR3 is CASRQGGEFGYTF. The CDR3 DNA reads as TGCGCCAGTAGACAGGGAGGGGAATTCGGCTACACCTTC.

CDR3: CASSYSRGAGGHTQYF. The CDR3 DNA reads TGTGCCAGCAGTTACTCCCGGGGAGCGGGGGGGCATACGCAGTATTTT. The chain links TRBV6-5 to TRBJ2-3; 10 bases map to TRBD2. V lost 0 bases and J lost 7; bases outside the gene matches: 7. The germline gives CDR1 MNHEY, CDR2 SVGAGI. The CDR3 consists of 16 residues.

This clone was detected only once. V and J are TRBV24-1 and TRBJ2-2; either TRBD1 or TRBD2 may supply D (5 bases each). CDR3 length: 15 residues. Germline CDR1 is KGHDR and CDR2 is SFDVKD. The V end was cut by 6 bases, the J end by 4 bases, with 14 bases between. CDR3 nucleotides: TGTGCCACCAGTCTAGGGGCGGGTGGCACCGGGGAGCTGTTTTTT. This translates into CATSLGAGGTGELFF.

The chain recombines TRBV20-1 with TRBJ2-7; no firm D call. This CDR3 spans 13 amino acids. Germline V lookup: CDR1 DFQATT, CDR2 SNEGSKA (reference sequence). With 3 bases removed from V and 0 bases from J, the gap between germline ends came to 9 bases. The CDR3 bases are TGCAGTGCTAGTAGTCAGAACTCCTACGAGCAGTACTTC. Translation gives CSASSQNSYEQYF.

The genes are TRBV27 and TRBJ1-2; D remains ambiguous. V dropped 9 bases and J dropped 2 bases, with 19 bases sitting between them. This CDR3 has 15 amino acids. Germline V gene lookup returns CDR1 MNHEY and CDR2 SMNVEV (reference sequence). The CDR3 region has the DNA TGTGCCAGTAGTGGCCTGGCCAATTCCAACTATGGCTACACCTTC. Encoded protein: CASSGLANSNYGYTF.

This sequence joins TRBV15 and TRBJ2-7, with D uncertain. V was pared by 0 bases and J by 1 base, with 13 bases between. Germline V gene data show CDR1 as LNHNV and CDR2 as YYDKDF (reference sequence). This CDR3 contains 16 residues. In DNA form, the CDR3 reads TGTGCCACCAGCAGAGATATTTTAAGAACATCCTACGAGCAGTACTTC. This codes for CATSRDILRTSYEQYF.

This rearrangement joins TRBV5-8 to TRBJ2-7; tentatively, D is TRBD2 (6 bases). V dropped 4 bases and J dropped 0 bases, with 11 bases sitting between them. The CDR3 loop spans 14 amino acids. The germline V gene has CDR1 SGHTS and CDR2 YDEGEE. CDR3 coding DNA: TGTGCCAGCAGCCTGTGGGGGGACTCCTACGAGCAGTACTTC. It is translated as CASSLWGDSYEQYF.

The chain employs TRBV5-1 and TRBJ2-5; D is undetermined. Germline V gene lookup returns CDR1 SGHRS and CDR2 YFSETQ. The CDR3 has 13 amino acids. Trimming removed 1 base at V and 4 bases at J, with 8 bases between. CDR3 sequence reads: CASSLLTGETQYF. The CDR3 nucleotides are TGCGCCAGCAGCTTGTTAACGGGAGAGACCCAGTACTTC.

The chain recombines TRBV7-2 with TRBJ2-7; 7 nucleotides line up with TRBD2. With V trimmed by 3 bases and J by 6 bases, 20 bases remained unmatched. Germline-derived CDR1 and CDR2 are SGHTA and FQGNSA. The CDR3 is 18 amino acids. In nucleotides, the CDR3 is TGTGCCAGCAGCTTTAGGGCCCCGGCGCGGGGGAACTCTGGCGAGCAGTACTTC. Its protein product is CASSFRAPARGNSGEQYF.

The CDR3 region is CASSLQIGTTYEQYF. As DNA, the CDR3 is TGTGCCAGCAGCTTACAGATAGGCACTACGTACGAGCAGTACTTC. This chain joins TRBV7-2 and TRBJ2-7; D is unclear. The CDR3 is 15 amino acids. In germline, CDR1 is SGHTA, CDR2 FQGNSA. Trimming removed 2 bases at V and 4 bases at J, with 15 bases between.

The rearrangement uses TRBV15 and TRBJ2-1; the D gene is possibly TRBD2 (6 bases). The CDR3 loop spans 15 amino acids. CDR1 is LNHNV, CDR2 YYDKDF, per germline (reference sequence). V lost 3 bases to trimming and J lost 6 bases, with 15 bases between them. The CDR3 spells CATSRSSEGPNEQFF. DNA of the CDR3: TGTGCCACCAGCAGGTCTAGCGAAGGGCCCAATGAGCAGTTCTTC.

The genes are TRBV27 and TRBJ1-6; D is possibly TRBD1 (6 bases). The CDR3 has 15 amino acids. Trimming took 7 bases from V and 3 from J, leaving 13 bases between them. The germline V gene has CDR1 MNHEY and CDR2 SMNVEV (reference sequence). CDR3 amino acids: CASTEQGFYNSPLHF. CDR3 sequence (DNA): TGTGCCAGCACGGAACAGGGTTTCTATAATTCACCCCTCCACTTT.

This rearrangement joins TRBV30 to TRBJ1-6; no reliable D call. Trimming pared 3 bases from V and 7 bases from J, leaving 13 bases between. The CDR3 runs 14 residues. The germline V gene has CDR1 GTSNPN and CDR2 SVGIG (reference sequence). In DNA form, the CDR3 reads TGTGCCTGGAGCGGGGTTTCCAGCAATTCACCCCTCCACTTT. This encodes CAWSGVSSNSPLHF.

The genes are TRBV29-1 and TRBJ2-6; TRBD2 might be the D (6 bases). CDR1 is SQVTM, CDR2 ANQGSEA, per germline. The CDR3 runs to 14 residues. V was shortened by 3 bases and J by 4 bases, with 10 bases between the two germline ends. CDR3 DNA sequence: TGCAGCGTTGACGGGGGAGGCGGGGCCAACGTCCTGACTTTC. Its protein is CSVDGGGGANVLTF.

This rearrangement joins TRBV6-2 or TRBV6-3 to TRBJ1-5; the match to TRBD1 covers 7 bases. J gave up 6 bases and V 2 bases, and 7 bases lay outside the gene matches. The CDR3 is 15 amino acids. Germline assignment: CDR1 MNHEY and CDR2 SVGEGT. The CDR3 loop reads CASSYRDRVGQPQHF. In DNA, the CDR3 is TGTGCCAGCAGTTACAGAGACAGGGTGGGTCAGCCCCAGCATTTT.

The V and J genes are TRBV7-3 and TRBJ1-1; D may be TRBD1 (5 bases). The length of the CDR3 is 13 residues. Germline V gives CDR1 SGHTA, CDR2 FQGTGA. Trimming removed 8 bases at V and 3 bases at J, with 13 bases between. This CDR3 is CASLRQPDTEAFF. CDR3 DNA sequence: TGTGCCAGCTTACGACAGCCCGACACTGAAGCTTTCTTT.

The chain carries TRBV12-3 or TRBV12-4 and TRBJ1-5; the D is unclear. The length of the CDR3 is 12 residues. Trimming left V 7 bases short and J 9 bases short, with 13 bases between. The CDR3 sequence is CASTLSSLPQHF. CDR3 DNA sequence: TGTGCCAGCACCCTCTCTAGTCTGCCCCAGCATTTT.

The rearrangement links TRBV6-6 to TRBJ2-3; 12 positions agree with TRBD2. The CDR3 covers 16 residues. V lost 5 bases and J lost 5; bases outside the gene matches: 8. Germline CDR1 is MNHNY and CDR2 is SVGAGI (reference sequence). This chain's CDR3 is CASSTRTSGARDTQYF. CDR3 coding DNA: TGTGCCAGCAGTACCCGGACTAGCGGGGCGAGAGATACGCAGTATTTT.

The genes are TRBV7-8 and TRBJ2-7, with 13 bases fitting TRBD2. The CDR3 consists of 14 residues. The germline V gene has CDR1 SGHVS and CDR2 FQNEAQ. Trimming cost V 8 bases and J 6 bases; bases outside gene matches: 7. The CDR3 region is CASGGLAGTGEQYF. The CDR3 DNA reads TGTGCCAGCGGGGGACTAGCGGGGACCGGCGAGCAGTACTTC.

CDR3 region: CASSFGQGSYNEQFF. The DNA for the CDR3 is TGTGCCAGCAGCTTCGGACAGGGCTCCTACAATGAGCAGTTCTTC. This chain uses TRBV7-8 with TRBJ2-1; TRBD1 aligns across 8 bases. The CDR3 extends over 15 amino acids. V lost 3 bases and J lost 0; bases outside the gene matches: 1. Germline values: CDR1 SGHVS, CDR2 FQNEAQ.